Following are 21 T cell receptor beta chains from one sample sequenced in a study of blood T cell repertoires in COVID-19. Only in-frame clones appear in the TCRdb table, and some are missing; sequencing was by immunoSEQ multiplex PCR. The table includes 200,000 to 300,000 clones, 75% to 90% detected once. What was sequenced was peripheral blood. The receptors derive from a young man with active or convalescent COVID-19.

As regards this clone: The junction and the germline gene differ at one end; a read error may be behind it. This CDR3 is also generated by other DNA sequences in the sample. CDR3 bases: TGTGCCAGCAGCCTAGCCGGTGGCGGCCAAGAGACCCAGTACTTC. Protein sequence: CASSLAGGGQETQYF. The rearrangement joins TRBV7-2 to TRBJ2-5, with D possibly matching TRBD2 (5 bases). The CDR3 consists of 15 residues. CDR1 is SGHTA, CDR2 FQGNSA, per germline.

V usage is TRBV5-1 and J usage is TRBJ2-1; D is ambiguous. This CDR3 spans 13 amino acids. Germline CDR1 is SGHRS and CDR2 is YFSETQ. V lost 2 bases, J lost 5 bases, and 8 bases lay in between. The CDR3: CASSFQLNNEQFF. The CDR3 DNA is TGCGCCAGCAGCTTCCAACTAAACAATGAGCAGTTCTTC.

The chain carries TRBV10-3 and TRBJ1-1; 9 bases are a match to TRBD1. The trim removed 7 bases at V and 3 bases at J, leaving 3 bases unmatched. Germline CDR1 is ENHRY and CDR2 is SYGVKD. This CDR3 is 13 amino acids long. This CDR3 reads CAITTGGDTEAFF. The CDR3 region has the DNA TGTGCCATCACGACAGGGGGGGACACTGAAGCTTTCTTT.

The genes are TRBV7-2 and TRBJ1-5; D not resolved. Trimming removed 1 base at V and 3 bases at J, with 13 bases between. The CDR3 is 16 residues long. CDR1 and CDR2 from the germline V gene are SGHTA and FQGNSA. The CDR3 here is CASSLGGVLLNQPQHF. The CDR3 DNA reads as TGTGCCAGCAGCTTAGGAGGTGTTCTACTCAATCAGCCCCAGCATTTT. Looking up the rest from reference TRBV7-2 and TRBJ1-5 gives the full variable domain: GAGVSQSPSNKVTEKGKDVELRCDPISGHTALYWYRQSLGQGLEFLIYFQGNSAPDKSGLPSDRFSAERTGGSVSTLTIQRTQQEDSAVYLCASSLGGVLLNQPQHFGDGTRLSIL.

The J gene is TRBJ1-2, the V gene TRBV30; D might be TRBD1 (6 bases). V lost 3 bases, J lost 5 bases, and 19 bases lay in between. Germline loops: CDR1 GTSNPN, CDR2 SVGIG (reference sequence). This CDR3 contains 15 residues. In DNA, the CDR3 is TGTGCCTGGAGATATGGGCAGGGGATATTGTATGGCTACACCTTC. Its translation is CAWRYGQGILYGYTF.

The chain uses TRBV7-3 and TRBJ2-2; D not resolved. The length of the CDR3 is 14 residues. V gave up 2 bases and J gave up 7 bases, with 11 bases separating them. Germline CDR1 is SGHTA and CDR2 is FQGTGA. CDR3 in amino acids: CASSLLFGGGELFF. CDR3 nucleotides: TGTGCCAGCAGCTTACTCTTCGGTGGCGGGGAGCTGTTTTTT.

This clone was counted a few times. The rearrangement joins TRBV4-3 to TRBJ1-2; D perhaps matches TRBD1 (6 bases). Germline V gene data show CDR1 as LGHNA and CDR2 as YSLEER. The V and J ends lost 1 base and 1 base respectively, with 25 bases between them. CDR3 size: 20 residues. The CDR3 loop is CASSQGRVDGTVGGNYGYTF. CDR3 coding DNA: TGCGCCAGCAGCCAAGGCAGGGTCGACGGCACAGTAGGGGGTAACTATGGCTACACCTTC.

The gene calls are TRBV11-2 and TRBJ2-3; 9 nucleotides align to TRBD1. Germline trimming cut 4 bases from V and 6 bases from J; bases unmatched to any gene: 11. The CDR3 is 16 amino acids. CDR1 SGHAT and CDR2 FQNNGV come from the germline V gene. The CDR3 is CASSSLQGAGGDTQYF. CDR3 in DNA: TGTGCCAGCAGCTCCCTACAGGGGGCTGGTGGGGATACGCAGTATTTT. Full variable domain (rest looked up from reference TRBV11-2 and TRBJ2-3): EAGVAQSPRYKIIEKRQSVAFWCNPISGHATLYWYQQILGQGPKLLIQFQNNGVVDDSQLPKDRFSAERLKGVDSTLKIQPAKLEDSAVYLCASSSLQGAGGDTQYFGPGTRLTVL.

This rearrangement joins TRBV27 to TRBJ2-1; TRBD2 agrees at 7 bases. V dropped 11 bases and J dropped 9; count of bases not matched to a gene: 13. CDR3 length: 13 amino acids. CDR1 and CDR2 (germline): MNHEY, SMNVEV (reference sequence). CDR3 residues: CARPGGSNGEQFF. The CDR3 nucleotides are TGTGCCCGCCCGGGAGGATCCAATGGTGAGCAGTTCTTC.

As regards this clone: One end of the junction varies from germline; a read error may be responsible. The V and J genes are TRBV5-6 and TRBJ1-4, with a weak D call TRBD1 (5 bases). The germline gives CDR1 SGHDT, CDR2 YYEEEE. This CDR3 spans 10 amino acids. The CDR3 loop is CASSYNDSVF. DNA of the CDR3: TGTGCCAGCAGCTATAACGACAGTGTGTTT.

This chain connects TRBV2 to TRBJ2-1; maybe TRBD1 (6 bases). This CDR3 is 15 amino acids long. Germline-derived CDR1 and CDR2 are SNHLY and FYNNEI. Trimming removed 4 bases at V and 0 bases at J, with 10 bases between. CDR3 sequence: CASSGDTSSYNEQFF. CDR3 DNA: TGTGCCAGCAGTGGGGACACGAGCTCCTACAATGAGCAGTTCTTC.

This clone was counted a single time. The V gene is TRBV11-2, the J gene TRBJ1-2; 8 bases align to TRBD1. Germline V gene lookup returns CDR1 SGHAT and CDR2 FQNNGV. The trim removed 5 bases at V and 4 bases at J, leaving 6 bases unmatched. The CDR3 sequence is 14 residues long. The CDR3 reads CASSPRQGLYGYTF. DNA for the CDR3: TGTGCCAGCAGCCCTCGACAGGGGCTCTATGGCTACACCTTC.

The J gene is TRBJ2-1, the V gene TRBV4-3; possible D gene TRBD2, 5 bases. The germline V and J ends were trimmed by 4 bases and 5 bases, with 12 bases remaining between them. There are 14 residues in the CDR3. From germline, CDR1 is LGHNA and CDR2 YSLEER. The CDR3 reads CASSPVASDNEQFF. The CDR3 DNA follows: TGCGCCAGCAGCCCTGTAGCGAGTGACAATGAGCAGTTCTTC.

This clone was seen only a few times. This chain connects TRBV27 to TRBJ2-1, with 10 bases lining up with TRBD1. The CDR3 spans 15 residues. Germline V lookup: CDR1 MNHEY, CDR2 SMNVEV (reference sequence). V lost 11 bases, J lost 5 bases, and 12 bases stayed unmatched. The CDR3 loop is CACAPGTGVHNEQFF. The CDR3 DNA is TGTGCCTGCGCTCCAGGGACAGGGGTCCACAATGAGCAGTTCTTC.

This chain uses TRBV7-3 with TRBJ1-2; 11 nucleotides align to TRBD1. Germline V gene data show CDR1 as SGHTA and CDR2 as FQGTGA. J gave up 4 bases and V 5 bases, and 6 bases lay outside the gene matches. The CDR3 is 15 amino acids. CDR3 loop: CASSPTGTGGYGYTF. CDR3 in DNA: TGTGCCAGCAGCCCCACAGGGACAGGGGGCTATGGCTACACCTTC.

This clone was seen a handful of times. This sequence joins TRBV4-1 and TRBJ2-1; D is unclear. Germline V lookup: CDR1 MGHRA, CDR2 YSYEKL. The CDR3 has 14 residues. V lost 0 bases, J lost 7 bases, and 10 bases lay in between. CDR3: CASSQDNSWNEQFF. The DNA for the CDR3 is TGCGCCAGCAGCCAAGATAACAGCTGGAATGAGCAGTTCTTC.

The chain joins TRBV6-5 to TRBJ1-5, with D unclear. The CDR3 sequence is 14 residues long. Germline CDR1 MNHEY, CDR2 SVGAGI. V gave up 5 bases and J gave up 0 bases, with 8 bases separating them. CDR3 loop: CASSRLNSNQPQHF. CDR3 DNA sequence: TGTGCCAGCAGTAGACTAAATAGCAATCAGCCCCAGCATTTT.

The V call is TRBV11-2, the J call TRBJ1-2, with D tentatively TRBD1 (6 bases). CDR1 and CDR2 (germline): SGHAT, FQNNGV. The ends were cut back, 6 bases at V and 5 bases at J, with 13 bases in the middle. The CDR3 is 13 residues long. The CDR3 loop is CASRAGTTYGYTF. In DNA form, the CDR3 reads TGTGCCAGCAGGGCCGGGACAACTTATGGCTACACCTTC.

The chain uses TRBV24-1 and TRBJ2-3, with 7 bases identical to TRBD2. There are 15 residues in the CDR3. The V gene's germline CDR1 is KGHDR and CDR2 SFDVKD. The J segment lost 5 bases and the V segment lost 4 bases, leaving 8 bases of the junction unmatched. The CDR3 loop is CATSEPGLRGDTQYF. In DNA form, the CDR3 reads TGTGCCACCAGTGAACCGGGACTACGGGGAGATACGCAGTATTTT.

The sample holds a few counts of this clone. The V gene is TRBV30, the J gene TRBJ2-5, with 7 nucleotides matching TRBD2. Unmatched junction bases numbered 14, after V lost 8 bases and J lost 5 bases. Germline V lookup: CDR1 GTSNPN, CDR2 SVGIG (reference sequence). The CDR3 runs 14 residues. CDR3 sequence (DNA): TGTGCCACCCCCGGGACCTCGGGAGGCGAGACCCAGTACTTC. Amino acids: CATPGTSGGETQYF.

CDR3 sequence (DNA): TGCGCCAGCAGCTTGATTAGCCACCAGACAGATACGCAGTATTTT. Amino acids: CASSLISHQTDTQYF. J is TRBJ2-3 and V is TRBV5-1; D call uncertain. The ends were cut back, 1 base at V and 3 bases at J, with 12 bases in the middle. Germline V CDR1 and CDR2: SGHRS, YFSETQ. CDR3 size: 15 residues. The full variable domain, its missing parts supplied by reference TRBV5-1 and TRBJ2-3, is KAGVTQTPRYLIKTRGQQVTLSCSPISGHRSVSWYQQTPGQGLQFLFEYFSETQRNKGNFPGRFSGRQFSNSRSEMNVSTLELGDSALYLCASSLISHQTDTQYFGPGTRLTVL.